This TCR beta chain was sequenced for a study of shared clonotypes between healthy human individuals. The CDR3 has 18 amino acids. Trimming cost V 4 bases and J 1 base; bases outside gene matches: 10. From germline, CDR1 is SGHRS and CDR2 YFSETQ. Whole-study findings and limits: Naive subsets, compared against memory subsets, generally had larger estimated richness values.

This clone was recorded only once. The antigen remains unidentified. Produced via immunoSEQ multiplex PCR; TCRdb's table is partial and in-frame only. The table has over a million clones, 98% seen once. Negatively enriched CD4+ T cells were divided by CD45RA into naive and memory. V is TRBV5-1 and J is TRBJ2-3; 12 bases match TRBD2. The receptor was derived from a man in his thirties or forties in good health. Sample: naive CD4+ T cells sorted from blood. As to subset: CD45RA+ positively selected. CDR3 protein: CASSPKIGLAGRTDTQYF. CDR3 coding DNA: TGCGCCAGCAGCCCCAAGATCGGACTAGCGGGACGCACAGATACGCAGTATTTT.